The next 25 T cell receptor beta chains were all read from a single sample in a study of T cells after yellow fever vaccination. Each CDR3 protein gets one entry after TCRdb re-called the 5' RACE reads with MiXCR. The table records 620,000 or so distinct CDR3 sequences, 17% of them present only once. The sequencing here drew on PBMCs, taken 5 days after the first yellow fever vaccination. These receptors were collected from a man aged 18 to 29 who received the YFV17D yellow fever vaccine.

CDR3 nucleotides: TGCGCCAGCAGCCCCCGGCCGGGATCAGATACGCAGTATTTT. Residues: CASSPRPGSDTQYF. V is TRBV5-1 and J is TRBJ2-3, with a possible D match to TRBD2 (5 bases). This CDR3 contains 14 residues. The V end lost 4 bases, the J end lost 4 bases, and 13 bases lay between the germline ends. Germline assignment: CDR1 SGHRS and CDR2 YFSETQ.

V and J are TRBV4-3 and TRBJ2-3, with D perhaps matching TRBD1 or TRBD2 (5 bases each). Looked up from germline, CDR1 is LGHNA and CDR2 is YSLEER. Trimming removed 0 bases at V and 3 bases at J, with 13 bases between. CDR3 length equals 16 residues. CDR3 sequence: CASSQDQGTGTDTQYF. The CDR3 DNA reads as TGCGCCAGCAGCCAAGATCAGGGCACGGGGACAGATACGCAGTATTTT.

This chain connects TRBV20-1 to TRBJ1-2; maybe TRBD1 (5 bases). The V gene's germline CDR1 is DFQATT and CDR2 SNEGSKA (reference sequence). Trimming took 6 bases from V and 8 from J, leaving 13 bases between them. The CDR3 covers 11 residues. CDR3 sequence (DNA): TGCAGTGCCCCATGGGGGGGAGGCTACACCTTC. Translating gives CSAPWGGGYTF.

This clonotype was counted a few times. The chain combines TRBV20-1 with TRBJ2-5; D ambiguous. The CDR3 is 14 amino acids. Germline assignment: CDR1 DFQATT and CDR2 SNEGSKA (reference sequence). Trimming removed 7 bases at V and 1 base at J, with 16 bases between. CDR3 protein: CSVAGSLTQETQYF. The CDR3 DNA sequence: TGCAGTGTGGCCGGGTCGCTAACCCAAGAGACCCAGTACTTC.

This clonotype occurred once. A read error may account for a junction end that differs from germline. The chain employs TRBV20-1 and TRBJ2-2, with D possibly TRBD2 on 5 matching bases. The CDR3 contains 13 residues. The germline V gene encodes CDR1 DFQATT and CDR2 SNEGSKA (reference sequence). The CDR3 loop is CNARDRGTGELFF. The DNA for the CDR3 is TGCAATGCTAGAGATCGGGGCACCGGGGAGCTGTTTTTT.

This sequence joins TRBV7-9 and TRBJ2-7, with a possible D match to TRBD1 (6 bases). This CDR3 is 16 amino acids long. The germline CDR1 and CDR2 sequences are SEHNR and FQNEAQ (reference sequence). Between the trimmed V and J ends, which lost 6 bases and 7 bases, there was a span of 25 bases. CDR3 in DNA: TGTGCCAGCAGTTCTTTGACAGGACCAACCGGGCGTGAGCAGTACTTC. Translating it yields CASSSLTGPTGREQYF.

This clonotype has ten or more counts. The chain employs TRBV5-1 and TRBJ2-5; D not resolved. This CDR3 region has 14 residues. Germline CDR1 reads SGHRS; CDR2 reads YFSETQ. Trimming shortened V by 0 bases and J by 5 bases, and 11 bases separated the two germline ends. This chain's CDR3 is CASSLGLWMETQYF. The DNA for the CDR3 is TGCGCCAGCAGCTTGGGTTTATGGATGGAGACCCAGTACTTC.

In nucleotides, the CDR3 is TGTGCCAGCAGCTCGAAGAGCTCCTACGAGCAGTACTTC. Translating it yields CASSSKSSYEQYF. The gene calls are TRBV7-8 and TRBJ2-7; D is unclear. The CDR3 runs to 13 residues. Trimming pared 4 bases from V and 0 bases from J, leaving 7 bases between. Germline CDR1 is SGHVS and CDR2 is FQNEAQ. Full variable domain (missing parts from reference TRBV7-8 and TRBJ2-7): GAGVSQSPRYKVAKRGQDVALRCDPISGHVSLFWYQQALGQGPEFLTYFQNEAQLDKSGLPSDRFFAERPEGSVSTLKIQRTQQEDSAVYLCASSSKSSYEQYFGPGTRLTVT.

This clonotype has just a few counts. The chain carries TRBV19 and TRBJ2-7; 8 bases are a match to TRBD1. The germline V gene encodes CDR1 LNHDA and CDR2 SQIVND (reference sequence). The CDR3 spans 15 residues. Trimming cost V 3 bases and J 0 bases; bases outside gene matches: 4. CDR3 sequence: CASSITGGNSYEQYF. In nucleotides, the CDR3 is TGTGCCAGTAGTATTACAGGGGGTAACTCCTACGAGCAGTACTTC.

The chain carries TRBV4-1 and TRBJ1-1, with a possible D match to TRBD1 (6 bases). The V gene's germline CDR1 is MGHRA and CDR2 YSYEKL. This CDR3 has 15 amino acids. Trimming took 5 bases from V and 3 from J, leaving 16 bases between them. The CDR3 DNA follows: TGCGCCAGCAGCATTCGACAGGTGGAGGACACTGAAGCTTTCTTT. Its translation: CASSIRQVEDTEAFF.

The chain is built from TRBV7-6 and TRBJ2-3; 8 nucleotides line up with TRBD2. The CDR3 is 16 residues long. Germline CDR1 reads SGHVS; CDR2 reads FNYEAQ. Trimming at V came to 3 bases and at J to 0 bases, leaving 5 bases not matched to a gene. The CDR3 nucleotides read TGTGCCAGCAGCTTTGCGGGGGGATATAGCACAGATACGCAGTATTTT. As protein: CASSFAGGYSTDTQYF.

The CDR3 loop is CASSASGGGTSSTDTQYF. CDR3 nucleotides: TGTGCCAGCAGTGCGAGCGGGGGGGGGACCTCTAGCACAGATACGCAGTATTTT. The chain has TRBV2 and TRBJ2-3, with 10 bases aligning to TRBD2. The CDR3 loop spans 18 amino acids. V lost 4 bases, J lost 0 bases, and 10 bases stayed unmatched. Germline V lookup: CDR1 SNHLY, CDR2 FYNNEI.

This sequence joins TRBV6-5 and TRBJ2-2; TRBD1 matches 8 bases. This CDR3 spans 14 amino acids. Trimming took 2 bases from V and 7 from J; bases not matched to a gene: 3. Germline V gives CDR1 MNHEY, CDR2 SVGAGI. In nucleotides, the CDR3 is TGTGCCAGCAGTTACGGACAGGGTTTCGGGGAGCTGTTTTTT. This encodes CASSYGQGFGELFF.

This rearrangement joins TRBV5-1 to TRBJ2-7, with D tentatively TRBD2 (6 bases). This CDR3 is 14 amino acids long. Trimming removed 4 bases at V and 7 bases at J, with 18 bases between. In germline, CDR1 is SGHRS, CDR2 YFSETQ. Written as DNA, the CDR3 is TGCGCCAGCAGCCCGGGTTCCGGGGCGGGGGAGCAGTACGTC. Translated, it gives CASSPGSGAGEQYV.

The chain couples TRBV6-2 or TRBV6-3 to TRBJ2-1; D is perhaps TRBD2 (5 bases). V lost 6 bases, J lost 2 bases, and 17 bases lay in between. This CDR3 region has 16 residues. Germline values: CDR1 MNHEY, CDR2 SVGEGT. CDR3 DNA sequence: TGTGCCAGCAGCATCGGACGGGGAAAGACCTACAATGAGCAGTTCTTC. This gives the protein CASSIGRGKTYNEQFF.

In its sample, this clonotype was seen a few times. V usage is TRBV5-1 and J usage is TRBJ2-7; TRBD1 might be the D (6 bases). Germline CDR1 and CDR2: SGHRS and YFSETQ. V gave up 4 bases and J gave up 3 bases, with 14 bases separating them. There are 14 residues in the CDR3. CDR3 loop: CASSQQGINYEQYF. CDR3 nucleotides: TGCGCCAGCAGCCAACAGGGAATTAACTACGAGCAGTACTTC.

This clonotype was picked up a small number of times. The chain uses TRBV10-3 and TRBJ1-1; 7 bases agree with TRBD1. J was trimmed by 5 bases and V by 5 bases; bases with no gene match: 5. Germline CDR1 and CDR2: ENHRY and SYGVKD. This CDR3 has 13 amino acids. CDR3: CAISLQGMTEAFF. The DNA for the CDR3 is TGTGCCATCAGTTTACAGGGGATGACTGAAGCTTTCTTT.

This chain's CDR3 is CASSKTGTGNTIYF. In nucleotides, the CDR3 is TGTGCCAGCAGCAAGACAGGCACTGGAAACACCATATATTTT. V and J are TRBV7-8 and TRBJ1-3; D perhaps matches TRBD1 (6 bases). Trimming stripped 5 bases from V and 2 bases from J, with 10 bases between. CDR3 length: 14 amino acids. Germline CDR1 reads SGHVS; CDR2 reads FQNEAQ.

A few counts support this clonotype. J is TRBJ2-3 and V is TRBV7-2; TRBD1 matches 10 bases. The CDR3 covers 14 residues. The junction had 7 bases not matched to a gene; V was cut back by 10 bases and J by 3 bases. The germline V gene has CDR1 SGHTA and CDR2 FQGNSA. CDR3 DNA sequence: TGTGCCACCGCCGGGACAGGGGTTACAGATACGCAGTATTTT. Residues: CATAGTGVTDTQYF.

V is TRBV6-2 or TRBV6-3 and J is TRBJ1-1, with TRBD1 matching over 8 bases. V shed 6 bases, J shed 5 bases, and the junction held 14 bases outside the gene matches. The CDR3 has 16 residues. CDR1 is MNHEY, CDR2 SVGEGT, per germline. This CDR3 is CASSENYQGQGTEAFF. CDR3 nucleotide sequence: TGTGCCAGCAGCGAAAATTACCAAGGACAGGGAACTGAAGCTTTCTTT.

The V and J genes are TRBV29-1 and TRBJ2-1; 14 bases match TRBD2. Germline trimming cut 6 bases from V and 8 bases from J; bases unmatched to any gene: 6. The length of the CDR3 is 14 residues. Germline lookup yields CDR1 SQVTM and CDR2 ANQGSEA. The CDR3 bases are TGCAGCGTGGCCGGGACTAGCGGGGGTTATGAGCAGTTCTTC. Translation: CSVAGTSGGYEQFF.

There are many counts of this clonotype. A junction boundary mismatches the germline segment, possibly from a read error. The chain joins TRBV5-1 to TRBJ2-3; TRBD1 is a possible D gene (6 bases). Per the germline V gene, CDR1 is SGHRS and CDR2 is YFSETQ. This CDR3 is built from 14 residues. CDR3 residues: CASSLGQSTDTQYF. The CDR3, as DNA: TGTGCCAGCAGCTTAGGACAGAGCACAGATACGCAGTATTTT.

This clonotype was detected ten times or more. The chain uses TRBV6-2 or TRBV6-3 and TRBJ2-1; D gene uncertain. CDR1 and CDR2 (germline): MNHEY, SVGEGT. The CDR3 extends over 14 amino acids. V gave up 5 bases and J gave up 5 bases, with 13 bases separating them. The CDR3 DNA reads as TGTGCCAGCAGTCACACGCGCTTGGACAATGAGCAGTTCTTC. Protein sequence: CASSHTRLDNEQFF.

J is TRBJ2-7 and V is TRBV7-6; no reliable D call. This CDR3 spans 13 amino acids. The V gene lost 1 base and the J gene lost 6 bases, with 10 bases spanning the gap. Germline CDR1 reads SGHVS; CDR2 reads FNYEAQ. CDR3 protein: CASSLEVFGEQYF. The DNA for the CDR3 is TGTGCCAGCAGCTTAGAGGTCTTTGGCGAGCAGTACTTC.

A few counts support this clonotype. The rearrangement links TRBV6-1 to TRBJ2-3; possibly TRBD2 for D (5 bases). This CDR3 comprises 13 residues. Trimming removed 3 bases from V and 2 bases from J, with 6 bases in between. The germline V gene has CDR1 MNHNS and CDR2 SASEGT. The CDR3, as DNA: TGTGCCAGCAGTGAGGACTTCACAGATACGCAGTATTTT. Its translation is CASSEDFTDTQYF.